The source of this TCR beta chain is a study of T cells in Graves' hyperthyroidism and ophthalmopathy. Using RNA transcripts as the source, TCR beta CDR3 regions were amplified. TCR CDR3 underwent first-round RT-PCR with the HTBI primer set. MiXCR, run by TCRdb on the multiplex PCR reads, gives a single entry per CDR3 protein. The table lists about 570,000 distinct CDR3 sequences, approximately 14% of them singletons, with about 15% in the top ten. Whole-study findings and limits: A model using 13 V-J features told ophthalmopathy apart from stable hyperthyroidism.

This clonotype was recorded many times. The antigen remains undetermined. Specimen: blood. This TCR derives from a woman between 35 and 50 years old with Graves' hyperthyroidism.

CDR3 bases: TGTGCCAGCAACAAACAGGGGGCGTATGGCTACACCTTC. Translating it yields CASNKQGAYGYTF. This rearrangement joins TRBV28 to TRBJ1-2; 9 bases align to TRBD1. After removal of 7 bases from V and 5 bases from J, the junction contained 5 bases not matched to a gene. CDR1 is MDHEN, CDR2 SYDVKM, per germline. The CDR3 has 13 residues.